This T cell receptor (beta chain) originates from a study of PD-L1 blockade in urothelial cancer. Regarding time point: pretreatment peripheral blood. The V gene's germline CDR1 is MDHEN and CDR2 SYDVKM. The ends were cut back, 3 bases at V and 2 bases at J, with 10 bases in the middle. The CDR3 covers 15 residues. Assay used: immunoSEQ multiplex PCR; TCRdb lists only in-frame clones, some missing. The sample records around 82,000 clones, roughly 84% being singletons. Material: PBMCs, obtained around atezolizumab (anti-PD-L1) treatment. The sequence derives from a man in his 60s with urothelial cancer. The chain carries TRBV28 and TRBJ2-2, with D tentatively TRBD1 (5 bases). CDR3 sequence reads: CASSFIQGNTGELFF. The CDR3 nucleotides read TGTGCCAGCAGTTTCATCCAGGGAAACACCGGGGAGCTGTTTTTT. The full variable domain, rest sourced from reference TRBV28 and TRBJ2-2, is DVKVTQSSRYLVKRTGEKVFLECVQDMDHENMFWYRQDPGLGLRLIYFSYDVKMKEKGDIPEGYSVSREKKERFSLILESASTNQTSMYLCASSFIQGNTGELFFGEGSRLTVL.